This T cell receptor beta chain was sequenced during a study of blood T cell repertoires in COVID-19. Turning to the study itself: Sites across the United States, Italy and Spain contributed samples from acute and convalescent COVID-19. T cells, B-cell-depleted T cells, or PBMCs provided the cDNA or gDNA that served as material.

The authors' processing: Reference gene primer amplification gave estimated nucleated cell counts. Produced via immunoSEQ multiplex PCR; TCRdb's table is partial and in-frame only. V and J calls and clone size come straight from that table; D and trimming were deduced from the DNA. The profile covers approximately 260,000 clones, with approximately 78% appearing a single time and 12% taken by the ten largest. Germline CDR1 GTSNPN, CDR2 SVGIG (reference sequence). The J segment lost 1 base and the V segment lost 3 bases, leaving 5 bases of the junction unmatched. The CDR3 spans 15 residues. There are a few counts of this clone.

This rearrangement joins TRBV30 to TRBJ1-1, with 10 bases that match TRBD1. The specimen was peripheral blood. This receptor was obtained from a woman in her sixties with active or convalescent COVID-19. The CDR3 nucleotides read TGTGCCTGGAGGGGACAGGGGATCTCGAACACTGAAGCTTTCTTT. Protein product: CAWRGQGISNTEAFF.